This entry lists 28 T cell receptor beta chains sequenced from one sample in a study of blood T cell repertoires in COVID-19 (TCRdb year 2020). The library was made by the immunoSEQ multiplex PCR assay. The clones in this table, taken by TCRdb from immuneACCESS, are in-frame only. Not every clone is retained; where verified, under half of the shortfall comes from an unresolved V gene, and the cause of the rest is unknown. The sample has more than 200,000 clones on record, 70% to 90% of them singletons. 3.5% to 5.5% of the sample is in the top ten clones. Material: PBMCs or T cells enriched from blood (not recorded which). These receptor sequences come from a man aged 25 to 40 with acute COVID-19.

The chain has TRBV7-9 and TRBJ2-7, with 9 bases matching TRBD1. The germline gives CDR1 SEHNR, CDR2 FQNEAQ (reference sequence). The CDR3 consists of 14 residues. V gave up 1 base and J gave up 4 bases; unmatched junction bases: 2. The CDR3 DNA reads as TGTGCCAGCAGCTTAGACAGGGGGCGTTACGAGCAGTACTTC. Translated: CASSLDRGRYEQYF.

V gene TRBV5-1 combines with J gene TRBJ1-3; D may be TRBD1 (6 bases). Deletions cut 1 base from V and 4 bases from J, with 12 bases between. The CDR3 has 15 amino acids. CDR1 is SGHRS and CDR2 is YFSETQ in the germline V gene. The CDR3 DNA is TGCGCCAGCAGCTTGTCCGGGGGGCAAGGAAACACCATATATTTT. Its translation is CASSLSGGQGNTIYF.

The J gene is TRBJ2-1, the V gene TRBV5-4; the match to TRBD1 covers 8 bases. This CDR3 comprises 15 residues. V dropped 3 bases and J dropped 7; count of bases not matched to a gene: 9. Germline CDR1 and CDR2: SGHNT and YYREEE (reference sequence). The CDR3 loop is CASSSQGVNDNEQFF. The CDR3 DNA reads as TGTGCCAGCAGCTCACAGGGGGTTAACGATAATGAGCAGTTCTTC. Together with reference TRBV5-4 and TRBJ2-1, the CDR3 gives the full variable domain: ETGVTQSPTHLIKTRGQQVTLRCSSQSGHNTVSWYQQALGQGPQFIFQYYREEENGRGNFPPRFSGLQFPNYSSELNVNALELDDSALYLCASSSQGVNDNEQFFGPGTRLTVL.

The chain has TRBV9 and TRBJ1-5; the match to TRBD1 covers 8 bases. Germline V gene data show CDR1 as SGDLS and CDR2 as YYNGEE. V gave up 0 bases and J gave up 8 bases; unmatched junction bases: 4. The CDR3 has 14 amino acids. The CDR3 spells CASSVGGGQEPQHF. In DNA, the CDR3 is TGTGCCAGCAGCGTAGGGGGGGGACAGGAGCCCCAGCATTTT.

CDR3 protein: CASNLGGAGANVLTF. CDR3 coding DNA: TGCGCCAGCAACCTAGGGGGGGCCGGGGCCAACGTCCTGACTTTC. V usage is TRBV5-1 and J usage is TRBJ2-6; D may be TRBD2 (7 bases). This CDR3 comprises 15 residues. The V gene lost 6 bases and the J gene lost 4 bases, with 14 bases spanning the gap. Germline V gene data show CDR1 as SGHRS and CDR2 as YFSETQ.

The V call is TRBV28, the J call TRBJ2-7; 9 bases fit TRBD1. Germline trimming cut 5 bases from V and 7 bases from J; bases unmatched to any gene: 9. The CDR3 covers 14 residues. Germline V lookup: CDR1 MDHEN, CDR2 SYDVKM. The CDR3 DNA sequence: TGTGCCAGCAGTCCCCCCGGGACAGGGAGGGAGCAGTACTTC. Residues: CASSPPGTGREQYF.

The V and J genes are TRBV7-3 and TRBJ2-5; 16 nucleotides line up with TRBD2. The CDR3 runs to 20 residues. J was trimmed by 2 bases and V by 5 bases; bases with no gene match: 14. Germline CDR1 SGHTA, CDR2 FQGTGA. The CDR3 bases are TGTGCCAGCAGCCCTCCGCCCGGGACTAGCGGGGGGGTTCTTCAAGAGACCCAGTACTTC. This gives the protein CASSPPPGTSGGVLQETQYF.

The V call is TRBV27, the J call TRBJ1-2; no clear D. The CDR3 is made up of 14 amino acids. Trimming shortened V by 1 base and J by 1 base, and 7 bases separated the two germline ends. Germline loops: CDR1 MNHEY, CDR2 SMNVEV (reference sequence). Written as DNA, the CDR3 is TGTGCCAGCAGTTTATTATCCAGTAACTATGGCTACACCTTC. Amino acid sequence: CASSLLSSNYGYTF.

This chain uses TRBV28 with TRBJ1-1, with D possibly matching TRBD1 (6 bases). Trimming took off 6 bases at V and 4 bases at J, with 15 bases between the two ends. Germline CDR1 and CDR2: MDHEN and SYDVKM. The CDR3 sequence is 14 residues long. CDR3 in DNA: TGTGCCAGCAGCGTCAGGGGAAGGGGCACTGAAGCTTTCTTT. This encodes CASSVRGRGTEAFF.

This clone was counted only a few times. CDR3 sequence (DNA): TGTGCCATCAGCTCCGGGACAAGTGATAACTATGGCTACACCTTC. It yields the protein CAISSGTSDNYGYTF. The chain uses TRBV10-3 and TRBJ1-2; TRBD1 is a possible D gene (6 bases). Germline lookup yields CDR1 ENHRY and CDR2 SYGVKD. The CDR3 is made up of 15 amino acids. The V end lost 6 bases, the J end lost 1 base, and 15 bases lay between the germline ends.

CDR3 residues: CAWSFGGNQPYEQYF. The DNA of the CDR3 is TGTGCCTGGAGTTTCGGGGGGAACCAACCCTACGAGCAGTACTTC. The chain carries TRBV30 and TRBJ2-7; 7 nucleotides line up with TRBD2. V trimming: 2 bases; J trimming: 2 bases; junction bases outside the gene matches: 9. The germline gives CDR1 GTSNPN, CDR2 SVGIG (reference sequence). The CDR3 totals 15 residues.

This chain connects TRBV5-1 to TRBJ1-5, with D perhaps matching TRBD1 (5 bases). Looked up from germline, CDR1 is SGHRS and CDR2 is YFSETQ. The CDR3 has 15 amino acids. The V end was cut by 2 bases, the J end by 1 base, with 10 bases between. Here the CDR3 DNA reads TGCGCCAGCAGCTTCGGGGAGGGGAGCAATCAGCCCCAGCATTTT. This sequence encodes CASSFGEGSNQPQHF.

This chain connects TRBV2 to TRBJ1-6, with a tentative D call TRBD1 (5 bases). The CDR3 spans 16 residues. Per the germline V gene, CDR1 is SNHLY and CDR2 is FYNNEI. The V end lost 6 bases, the J end lost 0 bases, and 12 bases lay between the germline ends. CDR3 in amino acids: CASRGGRNSYNSPLHF. In DNA form, the CDR3 reads TGTGCCAGCAGGGGGGGGAGAAACTCCTATAATTCACCCCTCCACTTT.

This chain joins TRBV11-2 and TRBJ2-2; 7 nucleotides match TRBD1. V lost 3 bases and J lost 6; bases outside the gene matches: 7. This CDR3 contains 15 residues. From germline, CDR1 is SGHAT and CDR2 FQNNGV. The CDR3 nucleotides are TGTGCCAGCAGCTTCCACAGGGGCCCGGCCGGGGAGCTGTTTTTT. The encoded protein is CASSFHRGPAGELFF.

This rearrangement joins TRBV6-5 to TRBJ1-1; D possibly corresponds to TRBD1 (6 bases). The CDR3 has 13 amino acids. Germline values: CDR1 MNHEY, CDR2 SVGAGI. With 6 bases removed from V and 1 base from J, the gap between germline ends came to 9 bases. The CDR3 loop is CASRKTGNTEAFF. The CDR3 region has the DNA TGTGCCAGCAGGAAGACAGGGAACACTGAAGCTTTCTTT.

As concerns this clone: Compared with germline, one end of the junction differs, possibly owing to a read error. This sequence joins TRBV19 and TRBJ1-5; 9 bases are a match to TRBD1. Germline CDR1 reads LNHDA; CDR2 reads SQIVND (reference sequence). This CDR3 region has 15 residues. The CDR3 sequence is CASKGTGPSNQPQHF. Here the CDR3 DNA reads TGTGCGAGTAAGGGGACAGGGCCGAGCAATCAGCCCCAGCATTTT. Supplemented by reference TRBV19 and TRBJ1-5, the full variable domain reads DGGITQSPKYLFRKEGQNVTLSCEQNLNHDAMYWYRQDPGQGLRLIYYSQIVNDFQKGDIAEGYSVSREKKESFPLTVTSAQKNPTAFYLCASKGTGPSNQPQHFGDGTRLSIL.

The chain employs TRBV19 and TRBJ2-7; D is perhaps TRBD2 (5 bases). The CDR3 totals 15 residues. V was shortened by 0 bases and J by 5 bases, with 14 bases between the two germline ends. CDR1 is LNHDA and CDR2 is SQIVND in the germline V gene (reference sequence). CDR3 loop: CASSIERSGRDEQYF. DNA for the CDR3: TGTGCCAGTAGTATAGAGAGGAGCGGCCGCGACGAGCAGTACTTC. The full variable domain, its missing parts supplied by reference TRBV19 and TRBJ2-7, is DGGITQSPKYLFRKEGQNVTLSCEQNLNHDAMYWYRQDPGQGLRLIYYSQIVNDFQKGDIAEGYSVSREKKESFPLTVTSAQKNPTAFYLCASSIERSGRDEQYFGPGTRLTVT.

This chain joins TRBV5-1 and TRBJ2-7; D gene uncertain. The ends were cut back, 0 bases at V and 4 bases at J, with 8 bases in the middle. This CDR3 is 13 amino acids long. From germline, CDR1 is SGHRS and CDR2 YFSETQ. This CDR3 is CASSLGARYEQYF. CDR3 nucleotide sequence: TGCGCCAGCAGCTTGGGTGCGCGGTACGAGCAGTACTTC.

The chain uses TRBV18 and TRBJ1-5; 7 nucleotides align to TRBD1. From germline, CDR1 is KGHSH and CDR2 LQKENI. V shed 4 bases and J 5 bases; nucleotides not matched to a gene: 5. This CDR3 spans 14 amino acids. The CDR3 region has the DNA TGTGCCAGCTCACTAACAGGGGAGGATCAGCCCCAGCATTTT. It specifies CASSLTGEDQPQHF.

The chain joins TRBV3-1 (or the pseudogene TRBV3-2) to TRBJ1-1, with D tentatively TRBD1 (5 bases). CDR1 is LGHDT and CDR2 is YNNKEL in the germline V gene (reference sequence). The V end was cut by 4 bases, the J end by 10 bases, with 19 bases between. The CDR3 runs 14 residues. The CDR3 sequence is CASSPPAAGQRAFF. Here the CDR3 DNA reads TGTGCCAGCAGCCCCCCGGCGGCAGGGCAACGAGCTTTCTTT.

This clone was seen a single time. Additional DNA sequences in this sample encode the identical CDR3. The genes are TRBV9 and TRBJ1-3, with 10 bases identical to TRBD1. The CDR3 is made up of 15 amino acids. Germline-derived CDR1 and CDR2 are SGDLS and YYNGEE. J was trimmed by 4 bases and V by 2 bases; bases with no gene match: 3. CDR3 amino acids: CASSVGTGAGNTIYF. As DNA, the CDR3 is TGTGCCAGCAGCGTGGGGACAGGGGCCGGAAACACCATATATTTT.

The chain couples TRBV6-1 to TRBJ2-7; 9 bases agree with TRBD1. Germline V gives CDR1 MNHNS, CDR2 SASEGT. CDR3 length: 15 amino acids. J gave up 0 bases and V 3 bases, and 3 bases lay outside the gene matches. The CDR3 spells CASSDGTGPSYEQYF. The CDR3 nucleotides read TGTGCCAGCAGTGACGGGACAGGGCCCTCCTACGAGCAGTACTTC.

The chain employs TRBV5-6 and TRBJ1-1, with D possibly matching TRBD1 (5 bases). V lost 5 bases and J lost 1, with 15 bases in between. Germline CDR1 is SGHDT and CDR2 is YYEEEE. This CDR3 has 15 residues. CDR3 sequence reads: CASRSGEGANTEAFF. For the CDR3, the DNA is TGTGCCAGCAGGAGTGGAGAAGGGGCGAACACTGAAGCTTTCTTT. The full variable domain, in which reference TRBV5-6 and TRBJ1-1 provide the parts outside the CDR3, is DAGVTQSPTHLIKTRGQQVTLRCSPKSGHDTVSWYQQALGQGPQFIFQYYEEEERQRGNFPDRFSGHQFPNYSSELNVNALLLGDSALYLCASRSGEGANTEAFFGQGTRLTVV.

The J gene is TRBJ1-1, the V gene TRBV5-1; D gene uncertain. Germline V gene data show CDR1 as SGHRS and CDR2 as YFSETQ. This CDR3 has 14 residues. Trimming removed 2 bases at V and 6 bases at J, with 14 bases between. The chain's CDR3 is CASSFGFGSPEAFF. In DNA, the CDR3 is TGCGCCAGCAGCTTTGGGTTCGGGTCCCCTGAAGCTTTCTTT.

The chain links TRBV6-1 to TRBJ2-3; D is possibly TRBD1 (5 bases). The CDR3 length is 14 residues. Germline assignment: CDR1 MNHNS and CDR2 SASEGT. Deletions cut 1 base from V and 4 bases from J, with 9 bases between. In DNA form, the CDR3 reads TGTGCCAGCAGTGAAGGGGGCCCGGCAGATACGCAGTATTTT. Its protein is CASSEGGPADTQYF.

The V and J genes are TRBV7-6 and TRBJ2-3, with D possibly being TRBD2 (7 bases). Trimming cost V 1 base and J 4 bases, with 12 bases left between them. Germline CDR1 is SGHVS and CDR2 is FNYEAQ. The CDR3 runs to 15 residues. The CDR3 nucleotides are TGTGCCAGCAGCTTAGGGGGGGGCCCCCCAGATACGCAGTATTTT. This encodes CASSLGGGPPDTQYF.

The CDR3 region has the DNA TGTGCCAGTAGACGGACAGGGGGCGCAGAGACCCAGTACTTC. Translated, it gives CASRRTGGAETQYF. The V gene is TRBV19, the J gene TRBJ2-5; 11 bases are shared with TRBD1. There are 14 residues in the CDR3. Losses at the gene ends were 6 bases for V and 4 bases for J; bases not matched to a gene: 4. The germline V gene encodes CDR1 LNHDA and CDR2 SQIVND (reference sequence). Combining the CDR3 with reference TRBV19 and TRBJ2-5 gives the whole variable domain DGGITQSPKYLFRKEGQNVTLSCEQNLNHDAMYWYRQDPGQGLRLIYYSQIVNDFQKGDIAEGYSVSREKKESFPLTVTSAQKNPTAFYLCASRRTGGAETQYFGPGTRLLVL.

V is TRBV28 and J is TRBJ2-3, with a weak D call TRBD2 (5 bases). V lost 4 bases and J 3 bases, leaving 11 bases between the germline ends. CDR3 size: 14 residues. In germline, CDR1 is MDHEN, CDR2 SYDVKM. CDR3 sequence: CASSSTSPTDTQYF. The CDR3 DNA is TGTGCCAGCAGTTCTACTAGTCCAACAGATACGCAGTATTTT.